The clone carrying this T cell receptor beta chain was seen more than once but under ten times. This specimen belongs to a study of breast tumors, draining lymph nodes, adjacent tissues. TCRdb independently ran MiXCR on the multiplex PCR reads; one entry per CDR3 protein. The sample shows about 14,000 distinct CDR3 sequences, around 54% of them seen only once. V shed 4 bases and J shed 2 bases, with 2 bases lying between them. CDR3 length: 12 amino acids. Germline CDR1 and CDR2: KGHDR and SFDVKD. The rearrangement links TRBV24-1 to TRBJ2-1; D call uncertain. This sequence originates from a female donor with breast cancer. Some clones in this sample may be carry-over from other donors' samples. Sequencing input: tumor-adjacent breast tissue. CDR3 DNA: TGTGCCACCAGTGACCCCTACAATGAGCAGTTCTTC. Its protein is CATSDPYNEQFF.